These 19 T cell receptor beta chains share one sample of origin, sequenced in a study of cytomegalovirus exposure and HLA in healthy donors. The PCR made use of 60 Vbeta and 13 Jbeta primers. Sequenced by immunoSEQ multiplex PCR; TCRdb stores in-frame clones only, minus some. The sample carries about 150,000 clones, about 75% recorded once. Input material: PBMCs. All receptors derive from a man aged 18 to 30 in good health and CMV-seronegative.

This clone has more than one count but fewer than ten. The V call is TRBV4-3, the J call TRBJ1-4; D gene uncertain. Germline V gene data show CDR1 as LGHNA and CDR2 as YSLEER. The CDR3 sequence is 15 residues long. V was cut by 0 bases and J by 3 bases, with 8 bases left in between. CDR3 sequence (DNA): TGCGCCAGCAGCCAAGATAGGAGTTCTAATGAAAAACTGTTTTTT. Translating it yields CASSQDRSSNEKLFF.

Worth noting for this clone: The junction shows a germline mismatch at one end, possibly a read error. J is TRBJ1-1 and V is TRBV7-9, with TRBD1 matching over 7 bases. This CDR3 has 13 residues. Per germline, CDR1 SEHNR and CDR2 FQNEAQ (reference sequence). The CDR3 region is CSSRTGTEVEAFF. The CDR3 DNA reads as TGTTCCAGCAGGACCGGGACAGAGGTTGAAGCTTTCTTT.

The chain has TRBV7-2 and TRBJ2-1; 7 bases fit TRBD2. Germline V gives CDR1 SGHTA, CDR2 FQGNSA. The V gene end was trimmed by 1 base and the J gene end by 0 bases; junction bases not matched to a gene: 6. The CDR3 extends over 17 amino acids. This CDR3 is CASSLVAAGTSYNEQFF. The CDR3 nucleotides read TGTGCCAGCAGCTTAGTTGCAGCGGGAACCTCCTACAATGAGCAGTTCTTC.

The chain has TRBV10-2 and TRBJ2-2; 10 nucleotides align to TRBD2. Germline V CDR1 and CDR2: WSHSY, SAAADI. CDR3 size: 17 residues. J lost 2 bases, V lost 3 bases, and 6 bases had no gene match. CDR3 nucleotides: TGCGCCAGCAGTGATGTAGCGGGAGGCCCCAACACCGGGGAGCTGTTTTTT. Amino acid sequence: CASSDVAGGPNTGELFF.

As DNA, the CDR3 is TGTGCCAGCAGCCTTCGGACATACCCAGATACGCAGTATTTT. It yields the protein CASSLRTYPDTQYF. The chain couples TRBV5-4 to TRBJ2-3, with D maybe TRBD1 (5 bases). The CDR3 has 14 residues. Germline V gene data show CDR1 as SGHNT and CDR2 as YYREEE (reference sequence). The V gene lost 4 bases and the J gene lost 4 bases, with 13 bases spanning the gap.

V gene TRBV7-2 combines with J gene TRBJ2-4; a weak D match, TRBD1 (5 bases). CDR3 length equals 14 residues. In germline, CDR1 is SGHTA, CDR2 FQGNSA. Trimming cost V 0 bases and J 9 bases, with 12 bases left between them. CDR3 DNA: TGTGCCAGCAGCTTAGCAGCCAGGGATGGCATTCAGTACTTC. Translated: CASSLAARDGIQYF.

The CDR3: CASSQDPEGPDTQYF. DNA of the CDR3: TGCGCCAGCAGCCAAGATCCGGAGGGGCCAGATACGCAGTATTTT. The gene calls are TRBV4-3 and TRBJ2-3, with D tentatively TRBD2 (6 bases). V was clipped by 0 bases and J by 4 bases, with 11 bases between them. Germline-derived CDR1 and CDR2 are LGHNA and YSLEER. The CDR3 is 15 residues long.

V is TRBV12-5 and J is TRBJ2-5; D is perhaps TRBD1 (5 bases). Trimming left V 5 bases short and J 4 bases short, with 17 bases between. CDR1 and CDR2 (germline): LGHNT, FRNRAP. This CDR3 region has 15 residues. The CDR3 bases are TGTGCTAGTGGTCCCTGGATAGCAGGGTCAGAGACCCAGTACTTC. Amino acid sequence: CASGPWIAGSETQYF.

This clone came up a few times. This chain joins TRBV29-1 and TRBJ1-1; 8 bases are a match to TRBD1. V lost 3 bases and J lost 4; bases outside the gene matches: 1. This CDR3 is 12 amino acids long. CDR1 is SQVTM and CDR2 is ANQGSEA in the germline V gene. The CDR3 loop reads CSVETGVTEAFF. CDR3 in DNA: TGCAGCGTTGAGACAGGGGTCACTGAAGCTTTCTTT.

This chain uses TRBV29-1 with TRBJ1-1; D perhaps matches TRBD1 (6 bases). CDR3 length equals 13 residues. The germline V gene has CDR1 SQVTM and CDR2 ANQGSEA. With 3 bases removed from V and 6 bases from J, the gap between germline ends came to 14 bases. The CDR3 reads CSVEDQGTAEAFF. Here the CDR3 DNA reads TGCAGCGTTGAGGACCAGGGGACCGCTGAAGCTTTCTTT.

The rearrangement links TRBV4-3 to TRBJ1-2, with D tentatively TRBD1 (5 bases). Trimming left V 0 bases short and J 1 base short, with 15 bases between. The length of the CDR3 is 17 residues. Germline values: CDR1 LGHNA, CDR2 YSLEER. CDR3: CASSQDWARANNYGYTF. The CDR3 bases are TGCGCCAGCAGCCAAGACTGGGCCAGGGCTAATAACTATGGCTACACCTTC.

This clone has a handful of counts. This chain links TRBV7-9 with TRBJ1-5; the D gene is possibly TRBD1 (6 bases). V shed 8 bases and J shed 1 base, with 18 bases lying between them. The CDR3 runs to 16 residues. Germline V gene sequence: CDR1 SEHNR, CDR2 FQNEAQ (reference sequence). This CDR3 is CASALEGGRSNQPQHF. The CDR3 bases are TGTGCCAGCGCGTTGGAGGGGGGGCGAAGCAATCAGCCCCAGCATTTT. The whole variable domain, remainder taken from reference TRBV7-9 and TRBJ1-5, is DTGVSQNPRHKITKRGQNVTFRCDPISEHNRLYWYRQTLGQGPEFLTYFQNEAQLEKSRLLSDRFSAERPKGSFSTLEIQRTEQGDSAMYLCASALEGGRSNQPQHFGDGTRLSIL.

The CDR3: CASSYGIGEQFF. The CDR3, as DNA: TGTGCCAGCAGCTACGGGATAGGTGAGCAGTTCTTC. The chain is built from TRBV7-9 and TRBJ2-1; a possible D gene is TRBD2 (5 bases). Trimming removed 4 bases from V and 9 bases from J, with 10 bases in between. Per germline, CDR1 SEHNR and CDR2 FQNEAQ (reference sequence). The CDR3 totals 12 residues.

This chain joins TRBV9 and TRBJ1-1; D is unresolved. Trimming cost V 6 bases and J 4 bases, with 13 bases left between them. The CDR3 runs to 13 residues. Germline CDR1 reads SGDLS; CDR2 reads YYNGEE. CDR3 coding DNA: TGTGCCAGCACCCCACCGGAGGGCACTGAAGCTTTCTTT. This translates into CASTPPEGTEAFF.

This sequence joins TRBV19 and TRBJ2-7; TRBD2 is a possible D gene (6 bases). Germline assignment: CDR1 LNHDA and CDR2 SQIVND (reference sequence). This CDR3 comprises 15 residues. The germline V and J ends were trimmed by 3 bases and 0 bases, with 12 bases remaining between them. The CDR3 loop is CASSISTSSSYEQYF. The CDR3 coding sequence is TGTGCCAGTAGTATCTCTACTAGCAGCTCCTACGAGCAGTACTTC.

This clone has a handful of counts. The gene calls are TRBV5-1 and TRBJ2-3, with 9 nucleotides matching TRBD1. The CDR3 covers 15 residues. Germline values: CDR1 SGHRS, CDR2 YFSETQ. V was pared by 2 bases and J by 2 bases, with 3 bases of the junction left unmatched. CDR3 bases: TGCGCCAGCAGCTTAGGGACAGGGAACACAGATACGCAGTATTTT. Translating it yields CASSLGTGNTDTQYF.

This clone was seen only a few times. V usage is TRBV5-1 and J usage is TRBJ2-3; 11 bases fit TRBD2. CDR1 is SGHRS and CDR2 is YFSETQ in the germline V gene. This CDR3 contains 13 residues. The ends lost 7 bases at V and 7 bases at J; junction bases unmatched: 5. CDR3 sequence (DNA): TGCGCCAGCGAGGGACTAGCGGAGAATACGCAGTATTTT. As protein: CASEGLAENTQYF.

This chain links TRBV14 with TRBJ2-1; 14 bases line up with TRBD2. Trimming removed 7 bases from V and 7 bases from J; junction bases left unmatched: 9. The CDR3 runs to 16 residues. Looked up from germline, CDR1 is SGHDN and CDR2 is FVKESK. CDR3 sequence (DNA): TGTGCCAGCAAACCCGGACTAGCGGGAGGATATAATGAGCAGTTCTTC. This codes for CASKPGLAGGYNEQFF.

V gene TRBV5-1 combines with J gene TRBJ2-7, with D possibly being TRBD1 (5 bases). V was cut by 0 bases and J by 3 bases, with 13 bases left in between. Per germline, CDR1 SGHRS and CDR2 YFSETQ. There are 15 residues in the CDR3. CDR3 protein: CASSLGPDISYEQYF. The CDR3 DNA reads TGCGCCAGCAGCTTGGGACCGGACATTAGCTACGAGCAGTACTTC.